This paragraph reports one T cell receptor beta chain. In the original workflow: Reference gene primers were amplified, and this amplification served to estimate nucleated cell counts. Libraries were prepared by immunoSEQ multiplex PCR; TCRdb keeps only in-frame clonotypes and omits some of them. V, J and clone size were drawn from that table, and D and trimming were deduced from the DNA. The sample records around 99,000 clones, approximately 80% being singletons. Germline CDR1 SGHRS, CDR2 YFSETQ. V was clipped by 4 bases and J by 0 bases; unmatched bases: 4. There are 17 residues in the CDR3. The data were taken from a study of blood T cell repertoires in COVID-19. Overall study context: Some COVID-19 samples were acute and others convalescent; all came from the United States, Italy and Spain.

The clonotype originates from a woman aged 45 to 65 with acute or convalescent COVID-19. Sequencing was carried out using peripheral blood. V is TRBV5-1 and J is TRBJ2-2, with 12 nucleotides matching TRBD1. CDR3 in amino acids: CASSPGQGATNTGELFF. DNA of the CDR3: TGCGCCAGCAGCCCGGGACAGGGGGCTACGAACACCGGGGAGCTGTTTTTT.